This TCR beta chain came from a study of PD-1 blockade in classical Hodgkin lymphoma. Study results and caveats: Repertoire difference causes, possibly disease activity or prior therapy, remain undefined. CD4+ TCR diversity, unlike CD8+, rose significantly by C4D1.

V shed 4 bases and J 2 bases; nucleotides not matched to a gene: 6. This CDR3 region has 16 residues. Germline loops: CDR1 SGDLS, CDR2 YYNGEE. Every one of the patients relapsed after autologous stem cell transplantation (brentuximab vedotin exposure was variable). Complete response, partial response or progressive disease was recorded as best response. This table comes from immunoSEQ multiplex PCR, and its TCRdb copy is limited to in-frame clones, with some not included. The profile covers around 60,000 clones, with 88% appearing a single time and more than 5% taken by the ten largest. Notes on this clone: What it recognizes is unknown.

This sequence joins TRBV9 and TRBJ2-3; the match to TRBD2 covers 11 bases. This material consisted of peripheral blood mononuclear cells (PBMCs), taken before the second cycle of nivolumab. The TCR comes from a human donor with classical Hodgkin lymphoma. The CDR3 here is CASSFASGGYTDTQYF. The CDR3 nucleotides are TGTGCCAGCAGCTTCGCTAGCGGGGGGTACACAGATACGCAGTATTTT.